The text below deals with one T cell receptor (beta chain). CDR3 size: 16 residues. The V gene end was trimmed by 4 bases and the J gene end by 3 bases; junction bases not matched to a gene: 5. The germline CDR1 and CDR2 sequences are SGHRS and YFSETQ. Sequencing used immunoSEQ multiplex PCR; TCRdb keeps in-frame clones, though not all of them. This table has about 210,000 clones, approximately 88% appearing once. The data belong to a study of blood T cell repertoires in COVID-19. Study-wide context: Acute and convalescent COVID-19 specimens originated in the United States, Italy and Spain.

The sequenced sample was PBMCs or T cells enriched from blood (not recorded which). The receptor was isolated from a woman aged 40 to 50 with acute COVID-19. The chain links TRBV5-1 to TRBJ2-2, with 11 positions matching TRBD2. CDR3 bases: TGCGCCAGCAGCGGTAGCGGGAGGGTGGACACCGGGGAGCTGTTTTTT. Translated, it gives CASSGSGRVDTGELFF.